This T cell receptor (beta chain) was captured in a study of patients and donors after allogeneic stem cell transplantation. This clonotype was recorded a few times. From germline, CDR1 is MNHEY and CDR2 SVGAGI. The length of the CDR3 is 16 residues. The ends were cut back, 2 bases at V and 5 bases at J, with 19 bases in the middle. TCRdb reprocessed the RT-PCR reads via MiXCR and lists one record per CDR3 protein. The sample contains 920,000 or so distinct CDR3 sequences, about a sixth of which appear only once. This sequence joins TRBV6-5 and TRBJ2-7; D tentatively reads TRBD1 or TRBD2 (5 bases each). The sequenced sample consisted of blood, either unsorted or a sorted T cell fraction (not recorded which). This TCR derives from a human donor who was either an allogeneic HSCT recipient or a stem cell or donor lymphocyte infusion donor (not recorded which). It is not recorded whose cells these are; they may come from a transplant donor. CDR3 nucleotides: TGTGCCAGCAGTTACCGATCGGGGCAGGGTTATAACGAGCAGTACTTC. Amino acids: CASSYRSGQGYNEQYF.